The rows below give T cell receptor beta chains drawn from one sample of a study of CD8+ T cells in alopecia areata. Sequenced by immunoSEQ multiplex PCR; TCRdb stores in-frame clones only, minus some. Among about 74,000 clones listed, roughly 28% were seen once. Sample: CD8+ T cells sorted from blood, taken at week 4, from a patient treated with tofacitinib. Every receptor here comes from a human donor with alopecia areata. Each CDR3 is given with its conserved first and last residue. D genes are given only for firm matches. Clone size, where shown, is once, few, many, or a class for clones that have expanded.

CSVEGTSRNEQFF | TGCAGCGTTGAGGGGACTAGCCGCAATGAGCAGTTCTTC | NA | TRBV29-1 | TRBD2 | 13 | TRBJ2-1
CASSGTSGRRRGNEQFF | TGTGCCAGCAGCGGTACTAGCGGGAGGCGACGGGGCAATGAGCAGTTCTTC | few | TRBV25-1 | TRBD2 | 17 | TRBJ2-1
CASSQGLEQYF | TGTGCCAGCAGCCAGGGGCTGGAGCAGTACTTC | few | TRBV4-2 | NA | 11 | TRBJ2-7
CSAGDNEQFF | TGCAGCGCGGGGGACAATGAGCAGTTCTTC | NA | TRBV29-1 | NA | 10 | TRBJ2-1
CASSYTGFYGYTF | TGCGCCAGCAGCTACACAGGGTTCTATGGCTACACCTTC | NA | TRBV5-1 | NA | 13 | TRBJ1-2
CASSLGYGTYEQYF | TGTGCCAGCAGCTTAGGATACGGTACCTACGAGCAGTACTTC | NA | TRBV7-6 | NA | 14 | TRBJ2-7
CASSVDRGNGYTF | TGTGCCAGCAGCGTTGACAGGGGTAATGGCTACACCTTC | few | TRBV9 | TRBD1 | 13 | TRBJ1-2
CSVTGRELNTEAFF | TGCAGCGTTACGGGACGAGAATTGAACACTGAAGCTTTCTTT | few | TRBV29-1 | NA | 14 | TRBJ1-1
CATSRGQGAGDNEQFF | TGTGCCACCAGCAGAGGCCAAGGGGCGGGAGACAATGAGCAGTTCTTC | NA | TRBV15 | TRBD2 | 16 | TRBJ2-1
CSVWDEKLFF | TGCAGCGTTTGGGATGAAAAACTGTTTTTT | NA | TRBV29-1 | NA | 10 | TRBJ1-4
CASRIELGTEAFF | TGTGCCAGTAGGATCGAGTTGGGCACTGAAGCTTTCTTT | few | TRBV19 | NA | 13 | TRBJ1-1
CASSQIPLGGPEVSDEQFF | TGCGCCAGCAGCCAAATCCCTTTGGGCGGGCCCGAAGTGTCCGATGAGCAGTTCTTC | few | TRBV4-1 | NA | 19 | TRBJ2-1
CASSDKNTGELFF | TGTGCCAGCAGTGACAAAAACACCGGGGAGCTGTTTTTT | few | TRBV6-4 | NA | 13 | TRBJ2-2
CASSPGPSYEQYF | TGCGCCAGCAGCCCGGGACCGAGCTACGAGCAGTACTTC | few | TRBV4-1 | NA | 13 | TRBJ2-7
CASSPRSPRADTQYF | TGTGCCAGCAGCCCGAGATCGCCTAGGGCAGATACGCAGTATTTT | few | TRBV13 | NA | 15 | TRBJ2-3
CASSQSLYEQYF | TGCGCCAGCAGTCAATCACTCTACGAGCAGTACTTC | few | TRBV23-1 | NA | 12 | TRBJ2-7
CASTGPRQGALYESEQYF | TGTGCCAGCACCGGGCCAAGACAGGGGGCACTTTATGAGTCCGAGCAGTACTTC | NA | TRBV2 | TRBD1 | 18 | TRBJ2-7
CASSESGGWDTEAFF | TGTGCCAGCAGTGAATCCGGGGGTTGGGACACTGAAGCTTTCTTT | few | TRBV25-1 | NA | 15 | TRBJ1-1
CSVAMSYEQYF | TGCAGCGTTGCGATGTCCTACGAGCAGTACTTC | few | TRBV29-1 | NA | 11 | TRBJ2-7
CASSVESLGDGYTF | TGTGCCAGCAGCGTAGAATCCCTCGGTGATGGCTACACCTTC | NA | TRBV9 | NA | 14 | TRBJ1-2
CASSLGANTEAFF | TGTGCCAGTAGTTTGGGCGCGAACACTGAAGCTTTCTTT | many | TRBV19 | NA | 13 | TRBJ1-1
CSVRRIADTGELFF | TGCAGCGTTCGGCGGATAGCGGACACCGGGGAGCTGTTTTTT | few | TRBV29-1 | NA | 14 | TRBJ2-2
CAWSVRYRDSYNEQFF | TGTGCCTGGAGTGTACGCTACAGGGACTCCTACAATGAGCAGTTCTTC | NA | TRBV30 | NA | 16 | TRBJ2-1
CASSTGTGYEQYF | TGTGCCAGCAGCACCGGGACAGGCTACGAGCAGTACTTC | few | TRBV5-6 | TRBD1 | 13 | TRBJ2-7
CASRGGPRTGELFF | TGCGCCAGCAGAGGAGGGCCGCGAACCGGGGAGCTGTTTTTT | few | TRBV4-1 | NA | 14 | TRBJ2-2
CASSQAPRTGSYNEQFF | TGCGCCAGCAGCCAAGCGCCCCGGACAGGGTCCTACAATGAGCAGTTCTTC | NA | TRBV4-1 | TRBD1 | 17 | TRBJ2-1
CAWTSEAREYNEQFF | TGTGCCTGGACCTCGGAGGCGCGGGAGTACAATGAGCAGTTCTTC | NA | TRBV30 | TRBD2 | 15 | TRBJ2-1
CASSEWLLETQYF | TGTGCCAGCAGTGAATGGCTGCTCGAGACCCAGTACTTC | NA | TRBV6-1 | NA | 13 | TRBJ2-5
CAWRAGSVTDTQYF | TGTGCCTGGAGGGCGGGATCAGTCACAGATACGCAGTATTTT | NA | TRBV30 | NA | 14 | TRBJ2-3
CASTRLAGAGDTQYF | TGTGCCAGCACTCGACTAGCGGGAGCTGGAGATACGCAGTATTTT | few | TRBV2 | TRBD2 | 15 | TRBJ2-3
CATYLRDTQYF | TGTGCCACCTACCTTCGCGATACGCAGTATTTT | few | TRBV7-9 | NA | 11 | TRBJ2-3
CASGDSRFSGANVLTF | TGTGCCAGTGGGGACTCTAGGTTCTCTGGGGCCAACGTCCTGACTTTC | few | TRBV28 | NA | 16 | TRBJ2-6
CASSHTAKETQYF | TGTGCCAGCAGTCACACAGCGAAAGAGACCCAGTACTTC | NA | TRBV9 | NA | 13 | TRBJ2-5
CASSQAGGGRADTQYF | TGCGCCAGCAGCCAAGCCGGCGGGGGGAGGGCAGATACGCAGTATTTT | NA | TRBV4-1 | TRBD2 | 16 | TRBJ2-3
CASSTSGRAGGGELFF | TGTGCCAGCAGCACAAGCGGGAGGGCCGGTGGCGGGGAGCTGTTTTTT | few | TRBV11-2 | TRBD2 | 16 | TRBJ2-2
CASSEDGGVNQPQHF | TGTGCCAGTAGTGAGGACGGGGGGGTAAATCAGCCCCAGCATTTT | NA | TRBV19 | NA | 15 | TRBJ1-5
CASSLVGTVEQYF | TGCGCCAGCAGCTTGGTTGGGACGGTTGAGCAGTACTTC | NA | TRBV5-1 | NA | 13 | TRBJ2-7
CASSLRLAGEVDTQYF | TGCGCCAGCAGCCTAAGACTAGCGGGAGAAGTAGATACGCAGTATTTT | once | TRBV4-1 | TRBD2 | 16 | TRBJ2-3